This T cell receptor (beta chain) was recorded in a study of T cell repertoires in cytomegalovirus infection. Study details: HLA-C-restricted CMV epitopes, recently identified, and well-studied HLA-B-restricted ones were used by the study.

This clonotype was counted between two and nine times. The antigen remains unidentified. TCRdb re-called the reads with MiXCR, one entry per CDR3 protein. The sample shows around 750,000 distinct CDR3 sequences, approximately 32% of them seen only once. Study-level results: Ex vivo responses were dominated by HLA-C-restricted CMV-specific TCR beta clonotypes.

V lost 5 bases to trimming and J lost 0 bases, with 11 bases between them. Germline loops: CDR1 SGHVS, CDR2 FNYEAQ. The CDR3 is 15 residues long. The rearrangement joins TRBV7-6 to TRBJ1-5, with D maybe TRBD1 (5 bases). Specimen: cultured CD8+ T cells from PBMCs, collected from culture after CMV antigen stimulation. The source is a human donor in good health (CMV status not recorded). Some clones in this sample may be carry-over from other donors' samples. The CDR3 nucleotides are TGTGCCAGCAGCCCAGACAGCTCTAGCAATCAGCCCCAGCATTTT. Translated: CASSPDSSSNQPQHF.